This T cell receptor (beta chain) was sequenced during a study of blood T cell repertoires in COVID-19. Overall study: Spain, Italy and the United States supplied samples that represented acute and convalescent COVID-19. T cells, B-cell-depleted T cells, or PBMCs provided the cDNA or gDNA that served as material.

As originally analysed: Nucleated cell counts were estimated from reference gene primer amplification. Assay used: immunoSEQ multiplex PCR; TCRdb lists only in-frame clones, some missing. For V, J and clone size, that table is used; D and trimming come from the DNA. The data contain around 250,000 clones, 85% to 90% of them singletons. The sequence was collected from a man between 60 and 75 years old with acute or convalescent COVID-19. Sequencing was carried out using peripheral blood.

DNA for the CDR3: TGTGCCAGCAGTTTTGGGGGGAATCAGCCCCAGCATTTT. It specifies CASSFGGNQPQHF. This chain links TRBV6-2 or TRBV6-3 with TRBJ1-5; D may be TRBD1 (5 bases). The germline gives CDR1 MNHEY, CDR2 SVGEGT. V lost 4 bases and J 4 bases, leaving 8 bases between the germline ends. The CDR3 is 13 amino acids.